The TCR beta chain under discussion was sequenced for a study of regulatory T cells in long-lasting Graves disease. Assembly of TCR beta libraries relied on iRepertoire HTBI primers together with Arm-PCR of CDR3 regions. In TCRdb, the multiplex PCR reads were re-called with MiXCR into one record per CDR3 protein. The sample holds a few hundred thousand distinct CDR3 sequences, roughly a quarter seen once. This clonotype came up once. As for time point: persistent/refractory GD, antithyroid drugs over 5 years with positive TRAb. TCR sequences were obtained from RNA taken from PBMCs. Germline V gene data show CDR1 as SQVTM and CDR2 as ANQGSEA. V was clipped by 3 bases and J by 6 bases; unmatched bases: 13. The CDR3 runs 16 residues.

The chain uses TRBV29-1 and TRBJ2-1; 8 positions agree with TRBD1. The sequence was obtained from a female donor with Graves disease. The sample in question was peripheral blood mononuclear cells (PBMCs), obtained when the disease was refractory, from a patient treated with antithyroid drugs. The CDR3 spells CSVDSQGAGSGNEQFF. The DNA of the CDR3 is TGCAGCGTTGATTCCCAGGGGGCAGGGTCGGGCAATGAGCAGTTCTTC.